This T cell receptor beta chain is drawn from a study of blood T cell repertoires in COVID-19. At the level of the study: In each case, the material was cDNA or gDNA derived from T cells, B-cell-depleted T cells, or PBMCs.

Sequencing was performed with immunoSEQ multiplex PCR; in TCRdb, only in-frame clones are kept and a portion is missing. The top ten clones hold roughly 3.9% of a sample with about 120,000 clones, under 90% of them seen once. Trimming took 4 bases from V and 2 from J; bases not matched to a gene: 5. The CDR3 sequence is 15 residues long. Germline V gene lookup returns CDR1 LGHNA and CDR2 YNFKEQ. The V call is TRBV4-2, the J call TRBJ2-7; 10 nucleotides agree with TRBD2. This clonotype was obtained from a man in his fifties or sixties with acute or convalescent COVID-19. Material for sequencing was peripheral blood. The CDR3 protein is CASSPWLAGAYEQYF. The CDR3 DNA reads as TGTGCCAGCAGCCCGTGGCTAGCGGGAGCCTACGAGCAGTACTTC.